Below are 4 T cell receptor beta chains sequenced from a single sample in a study of T cells in Graves' hyperthyroidism and ophthalmopathy. There were TCR beta CDR3 regions amplified from RNA transcripts. Primed by the HTBI set, a first-round RT-PCR was run on the TCR CDR3. TCRdb analysed the multiplex PCR reads with MiXCR anew, one entry per CDR3 protein. Of 550,000 to 850,000 distinct CDR3 sequences listed, roughly a sixth are singletons. The sequenced sample was blood. The receptors were gathered from a woman between 50 and 59 years old with Graves' hyperthyroidism that later progressed to Graves' ophthalmopathy.

This chain joins TRBV29-1 and TRBJ2-7; D perhaps matches TRBD1 (6 bases). This CDR3 is 13 amino acids long. V lost 4 bases, J lost 4 bases, and 14 bases lay in between. The V gene's germline CDR1 is SQVTM and CDR2 ANQGSEA. The DNA for the CDR3 is TGCAGCGTTGGAGGGTCAGGGGCTTACGAGCAGTACTTC. It codes for CSVGGSGAYEQYF.

This clonotype has more than one count but fewer than ten. Possible read error: a much larger clone is one base away. The V gene is TRBV6-1, the J gene TRBJ1-1, with unresolved D. The CDR3 runs to 13 residues. CDR1 and CDR2 from the germline V gene are MNHNS and SASEGT. The CDR3 loop is CTSSNRQNTEAFF. CDR3 DNA: TGTACCAGCAGTAACCGACAGAACACTGAAGCTTTCTTT.

The chain has TRBV19 and TRBJ1-1; D uncertain. V dropped 2 bases and J dropped 5 bases, with 18 bases sitting between them. Germline V CDR1 and CDR2: LNHDA, SQIVND (reference sequence). This CDR3 region has 16 residues. The CDR3 region has the DNA TGTGCCAGTAGTATAATTCCCCCCAAAGCGGGGACTGAAGCTTTCTTT. Encoded protein: CASSIIPPKAGTEAFF.

This clonotype was observed a handful of times. The chain joins TRBV30 to TRBJ1-1; no firm D call. The V gene lost 3 bases and the J gene lost 1 base, with 9 bases spanning the gap. The CDR3 runs 13 residues. Germline V gene data show CDR1 as GTSNPN and CDR2 as SVGIG (reference sequence). The CDR3 sequence: CAWSETENTEAFF. The DNA for the CDR3 is TGTGCCTGGAGCGAAACAGAGAACACTGAAGCTTTCTTT.